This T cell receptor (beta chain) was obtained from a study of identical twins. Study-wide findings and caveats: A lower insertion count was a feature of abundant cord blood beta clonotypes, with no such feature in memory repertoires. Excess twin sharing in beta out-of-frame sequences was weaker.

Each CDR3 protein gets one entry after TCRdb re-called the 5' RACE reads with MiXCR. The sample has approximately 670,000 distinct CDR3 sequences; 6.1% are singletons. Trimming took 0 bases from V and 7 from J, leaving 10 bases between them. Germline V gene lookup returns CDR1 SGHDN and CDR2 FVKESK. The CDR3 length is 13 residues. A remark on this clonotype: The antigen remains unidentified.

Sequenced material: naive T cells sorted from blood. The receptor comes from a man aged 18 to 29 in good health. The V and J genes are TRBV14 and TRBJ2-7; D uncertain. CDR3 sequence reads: CASSQEFRGEQYV. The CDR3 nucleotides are TGTGCCAGCAGCCAAGAATTTCGAGGAGAGCAGTACGTC.